This T cell receptor (beta chain) stems from a study of blood T cell repertoires in COVID-19. Study information: Sample material is recorded as cDNA or gDNA derived from T cells, B-cell-depleted T cells, or PBMCs.

Profiled with immunoSEQ multiplex PCR; TCRdb holds only in-frame clones, not every one. Found here are some 190,000 clones, under 80% of them singletons; the top ten hold about a sixth. This CDR3 has 18 amino acids. V was cut by 0 bases and J by 0 bases, with 15 bases left in between. From germline, CDR1 is KGHSH and CDR2 LQKENI. This chain joins TRBV18 and TRBJ1-3; D is uncertain. The clonotype originates from a woman between 50 and 59 years old with acute COVID-19. The source material was PBMCs or T cells enriched from blood (not recorded which). The CDR3 reads CASSPPVGSPSSGNTIYF. DNA of the CDR3: TGTGCCAGCTCACCACCGGTCGGGAGCCCTAGCTCTGGAAACACCATATATTTT.